The 14 T cell receptor beta chains reported below all come from one sample, sequenced in a study of technical replicates of blood from a handful of donors. Profiling relied on immunoSEQ multiplex PCR, and the TCRdb table lists in-frame clones only, not all of them. Here the sample spans around 70,000 clones, over 90% being singletons. Material for sequencing was T cells isolated from PBMCs. The source of these receptors is a human donor in good health.

The chain links TRBV19 to TRBJ1-5; D may be TRBD1 (6 bases). From germline, CDR1 is LNHDA and CDR2 SQIVND (reference sequence). The CDR3 totals 14 residues. Trimming cost V 9 bases and J 0 bases, with 12 bases left between them. CDR3 nucleotide sequence: TGTGCCAGCAGAGACAGGTTTAGCAATCAGCCCCAGCATTTT. This translates into CASRDRFSNQPQHF.

The gene calls are TRBV7-6 and TRBJ2-3, with D unclear. Trimming took 7 bases from V and 6 from J, leaving 11 bases between them. Germline V lookup: CDR1 SGHVS, CDR2 FNYEAQ. There are 12 residues in the CDR3. The CDR3 DNA sequence: TGTGCCAGCACCCCGGGTCGCGATACGCAGTATTTT. Encoded protein: CASTPGRDTQYF.

The V gene is TRBV7-2, the J gene TRBJ2-1; D might be TRBD2 (6 bases). The germline V gene encodes CDR1 SGHTA and CDR2 FQGNSA. The CDR3 is 17 amino acids. Trimming pared 4 bases from V and 8 bases from J, leaving 24 bases between. The CDR3 spells CASSSPPGNGRVHEQFF. The DNA of the CDR3 is TGTGCCAGCAGCTCCCCGCCAGGGAACGGGAGAGTCCATGAGCAGTTCTTC.

V is TRBV11-1 and J is TRBJ1-4; D unclear. The CDR3 spans 15 residues. Trimming left V 4 bases short and J 4 bases short, with 13 bases between. Germline loops: CDR1 SGHAT, CDR2 FQDESV (reference sequence). For the CDR3, the DNA is TGTGCCAGCAGCTCCGGAGGTCCTAGTAATGAAAAACTGTTTTTT. Protein product: CASSSGGPSNEKLFF.

The rearrangement uses TRBV5-1 and TRBJ1-2; 7 bases fit TRBD1. The CDR3 totals 13 residues. Looked up from germline, CDR1 is SGHRS and CDR2 is YFSETQ. J gave up 2 bases and V 4 bases, and 2 bases lay outside the gene matches. This CDR3 is CASSQGENYGYTF. In nucleotides, the CDR3 is TGCGCCAGCAGCCAGGGGGAAAACTATGGCTACACCTTC.

The CDR3 reads CASGPPGNGDTQYF. The CDR3 nucleotides read TGTGCCAGCGGCCCCCCGGGGAATGGAGATACGCAGTATTTT. This chain connects TRBV28 to TRBJ2-3; weak D call: TRBD2 (5 bases). The CDR3 spans 14 residues. CDR1 and CDR2 (germline): MDHEN, SYDVKM. V was shortened by 8 bases and J by 5 bases, with 17 bases between the two germline ends.

J is TRBJ1-6 and V is TRBV7-8, with D possibly being TRBD1 (5 bases). CDR1 is SGHVS, CDR2 FQNEAQ, per germline. Trimming removed 0 bases from V and 9 bases from J, with 15 bases in between. The length of the CDR3 is 16 residues. This CDR3 is CASSLAYLTVGSPLHF. CDR3 coding DNA: TGTGCCAGCAGCTTAGCTTACCTGACAGTGGGTTCACCCCTCCACTTT.

This chain joins TRBV6-6 and TRBJ1-1, with TRBD1 matching 8 bases. This CDR3 is 16 amino acids long. CDR1 and CDR2 from the germline V gene are MNHNY and SVGAGI (reference sequence). The V and J ends lost 5 bases and 4 bases, in that order; junction bases with no gene match: 12. CDR3 loop: CASSPRWTGKGTEAFF. CDR3 nucleotide sequence: TGTGCCAGCAGTCCAAGATGGACAGGGAAGGGCACTGAAGCTTTCTTT.

The chain joins TRBV30 to TRBJ2-5, with D maybe TRBD2 (6 bases). Per the germline V gene, CDR1 is GTSNPN and CDR2 is SVGIG (reference sequence). The CDR3 loop spans 14 amino acids. Trimming left V 1 base short and J 1 base short, with 10 bases between. The CDR3 coding sequence is TGTGCCTGGAGTGACCCGGGACTCCAAGAGACCCAGTACTTC. Its protein is CAWSDPGLQETQYF.

The genes are TRBV28 and TRBJ1-4, with D possibly being TRBD1 (6 bases). V was trimmed by 6 bases and J by 2 bases, leaving 10 bases between them. The germline V gene encodes CDR1 MDHEN and CDR2 SYDVKM. The CDR3 sequence is 14 residues long. The CDR3 coding sequence is TGTGCCAGCAGCCTAGGACAGACTAATGAAAAACTGTTTTTT. Translating gives CASSLGQTNEKLFF.

The chain recombines TRBV5-1 with TRBJ1-2, with 8 bases identical to TRBD1. This CDR3 spans 13 amino acids. The V and J ends lost 6 bases and 7 bases, in that order; junction bases with no gene match: 8. Germline values: CDR1 SGHRS, CDR2 YFSETQ. The CDR3 region has the DNA TGCGCCAGCAATGCTCAGGGGGCCTCTGGCTACACCTTC. Translated: CASNAQGASGYTF.

V and J are TRBV7-9 and TRBJ1-2; the D is unclear. CDR1 and CDR2 (germline): SEHNR, FQNEAQ (reference sequence). The CDR3 loop spans 11 amino acids. The ends were cut back, 5 bases at V and 8 bases at J, with 9 bases in the middle. CDR3 bases: TGTGCCAGCAGCCCCGCGGCAGGCTACACCTTC. Protein: CASSPAAGYTF. The whole variable domain, filled in from reference TRBV7-9 and TRBJ1-2, reads DTGVSQNPRHKITKRGQNVTFRCDPISEHNRLYWYRQTLGQGPEFLTYFQNEAQLEKSRLLSDRFSAERPKGSFSTLEIQRTEQGDSAMYLCASSPAAGYTFGSGTRLTVV.

The chain couples TRBV18 to TRBJ1-5; the match to TRBD1 covers 8 bases. Germline CDR1 is KGHSH and CDR2 is LQKENI. The CDR3 runs to 16 residues. The junction had 11 bases not matched to a gene; V was cut back by 5 bases and J by 5 bases. CDR3 loop: CASSSGQAGDDQPQHF. The CDR3 nucleotides are TGTGCCAGCTCATCGGGACAGGCCGGGGACGATCAGCCCCAGCATTTT.

This clone appeared once. The chain is built from TRBV5-1 and TRBJ2-2; D not resolved. V lost 0 bases and J lost 3, with 9 bases in between. This CDR3 spans 15 amino acids. Germline assignment: CDR1 SGHRS and CDR2 YFSETQ. The CDR3 is CASSLDPVDTGELFF. CDR3 DNA sequence: TGCGCCAGCAGCTTGGATCCGGTAGACACCGGGGAGCTGTTTTTT.